The 30 T cell receptor beta chains in this list originate from one sample, sequenced in a study of blood T cell repertoires in COVID-19. Clones were read by immunoSEQ multiplex PCR, and TCRdb kept only the in-frame ones, dropping some. Of 180,000 or so clones listed, approximately 84% are singletons. The specimen was peripheral blood. The receptors originated from a man aged 35-49 years who had recovered from COVID-19.

This clone was seen many times. The V gene is TRBV5-6, the J gene TRBJ2-6; the D gene is possibly TRBD1 (6 bases). Germline CDR1 SGHDT, CDR2 YYEEEE. Trimming stripped 4 bases from V and 10 bases from J, with 9 bases between. The CDR3 is 12 residues long. The CDR3 DNA follows: TGTGCCAGCAGCCCGACAGGAAACGTCCTGACTTTC. It is translated as CASSPTGNVLTF.

The genes are TRBV9 and TRBJ1-2; D call uncertain. This CDR3 is built from 15 residues. In germline, CDR1 is SGDLS, CDR2 YYNGEE. V lost 4 bases and J lost 6, with 19 bases in between. The DNA of the CDR3 is TGTGCCAGCAGCCACCCTACGCGGTCCCAGAATGGCTACACCTTC. Protein: CASSHPTRSQNGYTF. The full variable domain, with the rest looked up from reference TRBV9 and TRBJ1-2, is DSGVTQTPKHLITATGQRVTLRCSPRSGDLSVYWYQQSLDQGLQFLIQYYNGEERAKGNILERFSAQQFPDLHSELNLSSLELGDSALYFCASSHPTRSQNGYTFGSGTRLTVV.

The V gene is TRBV6-5, the J gene TRBJ1-1; perhaps TRBD1 as D (6 bases). Germline-derived CDR1 and CDR2 are MNHEY and SVGAGI. The V end was cut by 7 bases, the J end by 6 bases, with 15 bases between. This CDR3 region has 13 residues. Here the CDR3 DNA reads TGTGCCAGCATGGGACAAGTGGTGTCTGAAGCTTTCTTT. Translated, it gives CASMGQVVSEAFF.

This rearrangement joins TRBV4-1 to TRBJ1-2; D not certain. Trimming took 0 bases from V and 8 from J, leaving 10 bases between them. Germline V gene lookup returns CDR1 MGHRA and CDR2 YSYEKL. This CDR3 is 13 amino acids long. Written as DNA, the CDR3 is TGCGCCAGCAGCCAAGAGAGGATGTGGGGCTACACCTTC. Translated, it gives CASSQERMWGYTF.

The V and J genes are TRBV19 and TRBJ2-2; 8 nucleotides match TRBD1. The CDR3 is made up of 14 amino acids. With 6 bases clipped from V and 7 bases from J, the junction kept 7 bases outside the gene matches. The V gene's germline CDR1 is LNHDA and CDR2 SQIVND (reference sequence). The CDR3 DNA reads as TGTGCCAGTAGGCTTTCGACAGGGGTCGGGGAGCTGTTTTTT. This sequence encodes CASRLSTGVGELFF.

The V gene is TRBV19, the J gene TRBJ2-7; 8 bases align to TRBD2. Germline CDR1 is LNHDA and CDR2 is SQIVND (reference sequence). Losses at the gene ends were 2 bases for V and 2 bases for J; bases not matched to a gene: 11. The CDR3 contains 17 residues. The CDR3 coding sequence is TGTGCCAGTAGTATATACCCCACTAGCGGACCGGCCTACGAGCAGTACTTC. Protein sequence: CASSIYPTSGPAYEQYF.

This clone was counted between two and nine times. J is TRBJ1-1 and V is TRBV5-6, with D uncertain. The CDR3 covers 12 residues. The V and J ends lost 1 base and 3 bases respectively, with 4 bases between them. CDR1 is SGHDT and CDR2 is YYEEEE in the germline V gene. CDR3 coding DNA: TGTGCCAGCAGCTTGCAGGACACTGAAGCTTTCTTT. It is translated as CASSLQDTEAFF. Full variable domain (missing parts from reference TRBV5-6 and TRBJ1-1): DAGVTQSPTHLIKTRGQQVTLRCSPKSGHDTVSWYQQALGQGPQFIFQYYEEEERQRGNFPDRFSGHQFPNYSSELNVNALLLGDSALYLCASSLQDTEAFFGQGTRLTVV.

The chain is built from TRBV18 and TRBJ2-3; 9 bases align to TRBD2. Germline trimming cut 0 bases from V and 1 base from J; bases unmatched to any gene: 5. Germline assignment: CDR1 KGHSH and CDR2 LQKENI. This CDR3 is built from 17 residues. In DNA, the CDR3 is TGTGCCAGCTCACCACCGGCGGGGGGGAAGGGCACAGATACGCAGTATTTT. Translating it yields CASSPPAGGKGTDTQYF.

The J gene is TRBJ2-7, the V gene TRBV5-1, with 9 bases aligning to TRBD1. V dropped 3 bases and J dropped 6; count of bases not matched to a gene: 10. Germline CDR1 SGHRS, CDR2 YFSETQ. CDR3 length: 15 residues. DNA for the CDR3: TGCGCCAGCAGCTGGGGGGACAGGGAGGCTGGCGAGCAGTACTTC. This encodes CASSWGDREAGEQYF.

In this sample, this clone turned up a few times. The chain joins TRBV28 to TRBJ2-2; D ambiguous. CDR1 is MDHEN and CDR2 is SYDVKM in the germline V gene. The CDR3 contains 17 residues. V was shortened by 4 bases and J by 1 base, with 16 bases between the two germline ends. For the CDR3, the DNA is TGTGCCAGCAGTTCCCCGGGTCCGATTAAGAACACCGGGGAGCTGTTTTTT. It yields the protein CASSSPGPIKNTGELFF.

This clone was seen many times. The V call is TRBV29-1, the J call TRBJ1-1; 8 bases are a match to TRBD1. This CDR3 is 12 amino acids long. V gave up 6 bases and J gave up 4 bases; unmatched junction bases: 4. Germline V gives CDR1 SQVTM, CDR2 ANQGSEA. This CDR3 is CSVEQGGTEAFF. Here the CDR3 DNA reads TGCAGCGTGGAACAGGGGGGCACTGAAGCTTTCTTT.

The chain combines TRBV10-3 with TRBJ2-3, with D possibly being TRBD1 (6 bases). The CDR3 is made up of 14 amino acids. Germline V CDR1 and CDR2: ENHRY, SYGVKD. Trimming left V 3 bases short and J 5 bases short, with 12 bases between. The DNA for the CDR3 is TGTGCCATCAGTGATACAGGGACGGGAGATACGCAGTATTTT. Translated: CAISDTGTGDTQYF.

The chain links TRBV5-5 to TRBJ2-7, with 10 bases lining up with TRBD2. From germline, CDR1 is SGHKS and CDR2 YYEKEE (reference sequence). Trimming at V came to 0 bases and at J to 4 bases, leaving 7 bases not matched to a gene. The length of the CDR3 is 16 residues. This CDR3 reads CASSLAVSGGLYEQYF. DNA for the CDR3: TGTGCCAGCAGCTTGGCGGTTAGCGGGGGGTTATACGAGCAGTACTTC.

The gene calls are TRBV7-2 and TRBJ1-1, with unresolved D. The CDR3 runs 12 residues. CDR1 is SGHTA, CDR2 FQGNSA, per germline. V was pared by 3 bases and J by 7 bases, with 9 bases between. Written as DNA, the CDR3 is TGTGCCAGCAGCTTCGGCGACTTTGAAGCTTTCTTT. This encodes CASSFGDFEAFF.

The CDR3 sequence: CASSPVRGNGYTF. The CDR3 DNA follows: TGTGCCAGTAGTCCCGTCAGGGGAAATGGCTACACCTTC. The J gene is TRBJ1-2, the V gene TRBV19; D may be TRBD1 (6 bases). The CDR3 has 13 amino acids. The V end was cut by 5 bases, the J end by 6 bases, with 13 bases between. The germline gives CDR1 LNHDA, CDR2 SQIVND (reference sequence).

This sequence joins TRBV3-1 (or the pseudogene TRBV3-2) and TRBJ1-3, with no clear D. Germline CDR1 is LGHDT and CDR2 is YNNKEL (reference sequence). The CDR3 is made up of 15 amino acids. Trimming removed 6 bases at V and 0 bases at J, with 12 bases between. Here the CDR3 reads CASSGGPRSGNTIYF. The CDR3 DNA is TGTGCCAGCAGTGGAGGGCCCCGCTCTGGAAACACCATATATTTT.

V and J are TRBV2 and TRBJ2-3, with 8 positions matching TRBD2. The CDR3 has 15 amino acids. The V gene end was trimmed by 6 bases and the J gene end by 1 base; junction bases not matched to a gene: 6. Germline V gene data show CDR1 as SNHLY and CDR2 as FYNNEI. The CDR3 nucleotides are TGTGCCAGCAGCGTAGCGGGGCGGGGCACAGATACGCAGTATTTT. This translates into CASSVAGRGTDTQYF.

The rearrangement uses TRBV5-6 and TRBJ2-1; 14 positions agree with TRBD2. This CDR3 contains 15 residues. Trimming at V came to 3 bases and at J to 7 bases, leaving 3 bases not matched to a gene. From germline, CDR1 is SGHDT and CDR2 YYEEEE. Here the CDR3 DNA reads TGTGCCAGCAGCTGGGGGACTAGCGGGAGAAATGAGCAGTTCTTC. Translated: CASSWGTSGRNEQFF.

This chain links TRBV6-2 or TRBV6-3 with TRBJ2-1; 8 bases are a match to TRBD1. The CDR3 totals 19 residues. Germline trimming cut 2 bases from V and 4 bases from J; bases unmatched to any gene: 16. The germline V gene has CDR1 MNHEY and CDR2 SVGEGT. CDR3 nucleotides: TGTGCCAGCAGTTACACGGACAGGGCCCGATTGGCCTTATACAATGAGCAGTTCTTC. It codes for CASSYTDRARLALYNEQFF.

The rearrangement joins TRBV7-2 to TRBJ1-2; D is uncertain. The CDR3 runs 13 residues. The germline V and J ends were trimmed by 4 bases and 4 bases, with 10 bases remaining between them. In germline, CDR1 is SGHTA, CDR2 FQGNSA. The CDR3 sequence: CASSSEGFYGYTF. The CDR3, as DNA: TGTGCCAGCAGCTCAGAGGGCTTCTATGGCTACACCTTC.

The rearrangement joins TRBV27 to TRBJ2-7, with TRBD1 matching 7 bases. This CDR3 is 13 amino acids long. Germline V gene sequence: CDR1 MNHEY, CDR2 SMNVEV (reference sequence). The V and J ends lost 4 bases and 3 bases, in that order; junction bases with no gene match: 3. The chain's CDR3 is CASSYGTDYEQYF. As DNA, the CDR3 is TGTGCCAGCAGTTATGGGACAGACTACGAGCAGTACTTC.

This clone was picked up many times. The chain combines TRBV6-2 or TRBV6-3 with TRBJ2-5; TRBD1 might be the D (5 bases). The CDR3 is made up of 16 amino acids. Trimming took off 6 bases at V and 2 bases at J, with 19 bases between the two ends. Germline assignment: CDR1 MNHEY and CDR2 SVGEGT. This CDR3 reads CASSLHVQVDQETQYF. The CDR3, as DNA: TGTGCCAGCAGCCTCCACGTACAGGTAGATCAAGAGACCCAGTACTTC.

This chain links TRBV19 with TRBJ2-1; 9 bases align to TRBD1. The germline V gene encodes CDR1 LNHDA and CDR2 SQIVND (reference sequence). CDR3 length: 14 residues. V was clipped by 7 bases and J by 6 bases; unmatched bases: 7. CDR3 DNA: TGTGCCAGTACCGGGACAGGGTTACCCAATGAGCAGTTCTTC. This gives the protein CASTGTGLPNEQFF. Full variable domain (missing parts from reference TRBV19 and TRBJ2-1): DGGITQSPKYLFRKEGQNVTLSCEQNLNHDAMYWYRQDPGQGLRLIYYSQIVNDFQKGDIAEGYSVSREKKESFPLTVTSAQKNPTAFYLCASTGTGLPNEQFFGPGTRLTVL.

The rearrangement joins TRBV2 to TRBJ2-7, with D perhaps TRBD1 (5 bases). Trimming cost V 6 bases and J 7 bases, with 16 bases left between them. CDR3 length equals 13 residues. Germline V CDR1 and CDR2: SNHLY, FYNNEI. CDR3 in amino acids: CASRRSQGSEQYF. CDR3 nucleotides: TGTGCCAGCAGGAGATCCCAGGGTAGTGAGCAGTACTTC.

The rearrangement joins TRBV27 to TRBJ2-1, with TRBD1 as a possible D gene (6 bases). This CDR3 has 12 amino acids. Germline V CDR1 and CDR2: MNHEY, SMNVEV (reference sequence). The V end was cut by 8 bases, the J end by 5 bases, with 10 bases between. For the CDR3, the DNA is TGTGCCAGCGGGGACAATCACAATGAGCAGTTCTTC. It specifies CASGDNHNEQFF.

The chain is built from TRBV28 and TRBJ1-1; D gene uncertain. CDR3 size: 12 residues. Trimming stripped 7 bases from V and 0 bases from J, with 6 bases between. CDR1 and CDR2 (germline): MDHEN, SYDVKM. CDR3 loop: CASTSMNTEAFF. The CDR3 coding sequence is TGTGCCAGCACGAGCATGAACACTGAAGCTTTCTTT.

The chain couples TRBV5-1 to TRBJ2-7; D is undetermined. Germline V gives CDR1 SGHRS, CDR2 YFSETQ. CDR3 length: 15 residues. V gave up 4 bases and J gave up 6 bases, with 20 bases separating them. The CDR3 protein is CASSPEPRIKREQYF. CDR3 bases: TGCGCCAGCAGCCCGGAGCCCCGCATCAAACGCGAGCAGTACTTC.

This clone has a handful of counts. The chain couples TRBV6-6 to TRBJ1-5; D is unresolved. This CDR3 region has 13 residues. CDR1 is MNHNY, CDR2 SVGAGI, per germline (reference sequence). V was cut by 2 bases and J by 7 bases, with 9 bases left in between. This chain's CDR3 is CASSYESLQPQHF. CDR3 in DNA: TGTGCCAGCAGTTACGAGTCCTTGCAGCCCCAGCATTTT.

This chain uses TRBV2 with TRBJ2-1, with unresolved D. The length of the CDR3 is 12 residues. Germline V gives CDR1 SNHLY, CDR2 FYNNEI. Deletions cut 8 bases from V and 4 bases from J, with 9 bases between. The CDR3 DNA reads as TGTGCCAGCCAATCCACTTACAATGAGCAGTTCTTC. As protein: CASQSTYNEQFF.

A word on this clone: This clone may be a read error of a much larger clone one base away. J is TRBJ1-6 and V is TRBV6-2 or TRBV6-3; 7 positions agree with TRBD1. This CDR3 is built from 14 residues. Trimming took 2 bases from V and 5 from J; bases not matched to a gene: 0. Germline V lookup: CDR1 MNHEY, CDR2 SVGEGT. The CDR3 spells CASSYGTDNSPLHF. As DNA, the CDR3 is TGTGCCAGCAGTTACGGGACAGATAATTCACCCCTCCACTTT.